The 21 T cell receptor beta chains below were found in one sample sequenced in a study of cytomegalovirus exposure and HLA in healthy donors. PCR used 60 Vbeta primers and 13 Jbeta primers. Sequenced by immunoSEQ multiplex PCR; TCRdb stores in-frame clones only, minus some. The table has roughly 250,000 clones, about four fifths seen once. The sample comprised PBMCs. The receptor source for this set is a girl between 2 and 10 years old in good health and CMV-seronegative.

This rearrangement joins TRBV5-1 to TRBJ2-3, with D unresolved. V lost 0 bases, J lost 2 bases, and 13 bases lay in between. This CDR3 has 16 amino acids. Looked up from germline, CDR1 is SGHRS and CDR2 is YFSETQ. DNA of the CDR3: TGCGCCAGCAGCTTGGCCGCCAACACGCACACAGATACGCAGTATTTT. Translation gives CASSLAANTHTDTQYF.

The rearrangement uses TRBV5-1 and TRBJ2-6; unclear D gene. This CDR3 region has 14 residues. V shed 3 bases and J shed 1 base, with 5 bases lying between them. CDR1 and CDR2 (germline): SGHRS, YFSETQ. CDR3 region: CASSSGSGANVLTF. The CDR3 nucleotides read TGCGCCAGCAGCTCGGGTTCTGGGGCCAACGTCCTGACTTTC. Based on the CDR3 plus reference TRBV5-1 and TRBJ2-6, the full variable domain is KAGVTQTPRYLIKTRGQQVTLSCSPISGHRSVSWYQQTPGQGLQFLFEYFSETQRNKGNFPGRFSGRQFSNSRSEMNVSTLELGDSALYLCASSSGSGANVLTFGAGSRLTVL.

This clone occurred a few times. The junction shows a germline mismatch at one end, possibly a read error. The chain has TRBV7-9 and TRBJ2-7; the D gene is possibly TRBD1 (5 bases). Germline CDR1 reads SEHNR; CDR2 reads FQNEAQ (reference sequence). CDR3 length: 15 residues. CDR3 loop: CSSSLVDIVGWEQYF. The CDR3, as DNA: TGTTCCAGCAGCTTAGTGGACATAGTGGGGTGGGAGCAGTACTTC.

The chain recombines TRBV7-9 with TRBJ1-1; D gene unclear. The V end was cut by 5 bases, the J end by 2 bases, with 18 bases between. Looked up from germline, CDR1 is SEHNR and CDR2 is FQNEAQ (reference sequence). The CDR3 runs to 16 residues. In DNA form, the CDR3 reads TGTGCCAGCAGCCCTAACTGGTTTACGATTAACACTGAAGCTTTCTTT. Amino acids: CASSPNWFTINTEAFF.

The chain carries TRBV7-2 and TRBJ1-3; possibly TRBD1 for D (6 bases). Per germline, CDR1 SGHTA and CDR2 FQGNSA. This CDR3 is 13 amino acids long. Between the trimmed V and J ends, which lost 0 bases and 8 bases, there was a span of 8 bases. DNA for the CDR3: TGTGCCAGCAGCTTAGCCAGGGGACACACCATATATTTT. It yields the protein CASSLARGHTIYF.

This clone has only one observation. This chain joins TRBV6-4 and TRBJ2-7; D gene ambiguous. The CDR3 runs to 15 residues. The V gene lost 3 bases and the J gene lost 0 bases, with 12 bases spanning the gap. Germline CDR1 MRHNA, CDR2 SNTAGT. CDR3: CASSEWAGRSYEQYF. In DNA form, the CDR3 reads TGTGCCAGCAGTGAGTGGGCAGGCCGCTCCTACGAGCAGTACTTC.

The V gene is TRBV28, the J gene TRBJ1-5; TRBD1 matches 7 bases. The germline CDR1 and CDR2 sequences are MDHEN and SYDVKM. V lost 2 bases, J lost 3 bases, and 7 bases stayed unmatched. The CDR3 is 16 residues long. The chain's CDR3 is CASSLEADRINQPQHF. In DNA form, the CDR3 reads TGTGCCAGCAGTTTAGAGGCGGACAGGATCAATCAGCCCCAGCATTTT.

This chain links TRBV2 with TRBJ2-5; tentative D call: TRBD2 (6 bases). The V end was cut by 8 bases, the J end by 3 bases, with 25 bases between. From germline, CDR1 is SNHLY and CDR2 FYNNEI. This CDR3 is built from 17 residues. This CDR3 is CASERGSPPHREETQYF. Written as DNA, the CDR3 is TGTGCCAGCGAACGGGGGTCACCCCCCCACCGTGAAGAGACCCAGTACTTC.

This chain joins TRBV6-5 and TRBJ2-7; 10 nucleotides line up with TRBD1. Germline V gene data show CDR1 as MNHEY and CDR2 as SVGAGI. CDR3 size: 16 residues. J gave up 2 bases and V 0 bases, and 4 bases lay outside the gene matches. CDR3 bases: TGTGCCAGCAGTTACTCTTCCGGGACAGGGGCCTACGAGCAGTACTTC. It yields the protein CASSYSSGTGAYEQYF.

The rearrangement joins TRBV27 to TRBJ2-7, with D possibly matching TRBD1 (6 bases). The germline V gene encodes CDR1 MNHEY and CDR2 SMNVEV (reference sequence). With 7 bases removed from V and 4 bases from J, the gap between germline ends came to 17 bases. The CDR3 has 14 amino acids. The CDR3 DNA reads as TGTGCCAGCAAGACACAGGGTTCTCCATACGAGCAGTACTTC. Amino acids: CASKTQGSPYEQYF.

This chain joins TRBV2 and TRBJ1-4; D call uncertain. Per germline, CDR1 SNHLY and CDR2 FYNNEI. The CDR3 is 15 amino acids. V lost 4 bases and J lost 10, with 19 bases in between. CDR3 nucleotides: TGTGCCAGCAGTGGTTGGAGAAGAGAATTGGGAAAACTGTTTTTT. Its protein is CASSGWRRELGKLFF.

This chain joins TRBV10-1 and TRBJ2-2, with TRBD2 identical over 11 bases. The CDR3 is 15 residues long. In germline, CDR1 is WNHNN, CDR2 SYGVQD (reference sequence). V shed 4 bases and J 7 bases; nucleotides not matched to a gene: 5. The DNA of the CDR3 is TGCGCCAGCAGTGCTTTAGCGGGAGGGGTCGGGGAGCTGTTTTTT. This translates into CASSALAGGVGELFF.

The CDR3 nucleotides are TGTGCCAGTAGTATAGGGACACATCAAGAGACCCAGTACTTC. This codes for CASSIGTHQETQYF. This chain connects TRBV19 to TRBJ2-5; TRBD1 is a possible D gene (5 bases). Germline-derived CDR1 and CDR2 are LNHDA and SQIVND (reference sequence). V was trimmed by 1 base and J by 2 bases, leaving 8 bases between them. The CDR3 is made up of 14 amino acids.

The chain recombines TRBV11-2 with TRBJ2-7, with TRBD1 matching 8 bases. Unmatched junction bases numbered 5, after V lost 6 bases and J lost 4 bases. CDR3 length: 13 residues. Germline CDR1 reads SGHAT; CDR2 reads FQNNGV. The CDR3 sequence: CASRGQGVYEQYF. DNA of the CDR3: TGTGCCAGCAGAGGACAGGGAGTATACGAGCAGTACTTC. The full variable domain, its missing parts supplied by reference TRBV11-2 and TRBJ2-7, is EAGVAQSPRYKIIEKRQSVAFWCNPISGHATLYWYQQILGQGPKLLIQFQNNGVVDDSQLPKDRFSAERLKGVDSTLKIQPAKLEDSAVYLCASRGQGVYEQYFGPGTRLTVT.

V gene TRBV19 combines with J gene TRBJ1-1; 8 nucleotides align to TRBD1. Germline CDR1 LNHDA, CDR2 SQIVND (reference sequence). CDR3 size: 18 residues. The ends lost 5 bases at V and 5 bases at J; junction bases unmatched: 19. The CDR3 here is CASSARIRDRLIGTEAFF. CDR3 DNA sequence: TGTGCCAGTAGTGCACGGATCCGGGACAGGCTCATAGGGACTGAAGCTTTCTTT.

The chain links TRBV7-9 to TRBJ2-1, with 11 bases that match TRBD2. The CDR3 length is 16 residues. V dropped 2 bases and J dropped 5; count of bases not matched to a gene: 5. Germline values: CDR1 SEHNR, CDR2 FQNEAQ (reference sequence). The CDR3 region is CASSLPTSGVNNEQFF. The CDR3 nucleotides read TGTGCCAGCAGCTTACCGACTAGCGGGGTAAACAATGAGCAGTTCTTC.

This rearrangement joins TRBV7-9 to TRBJ2-1; 10 bases are shared with TRBD2. This CDR3 has 14 residues. Trimming took 8 bases from V and 8 from J; bases not matched to a gene: 9. Germline V CDR1 and CDR2: SEHNR, FQNEAQ (reference sequence). CDR3 nucleotide sequence: TGTGCCAGCCCACGACTAGCGGGTCGTGATGAGCAGTTCTTC. Translated, it gives CASPRLAGRDEQFF. The full variable domain, rest sourced from reference TRBV7-9 and TRBJ2-1, is DTGVSQNPRHKITKRGQNVTFRCDPISEHNRLYWYRQTLGQGPEFLTYFQNEAQLEKSRLLSDRFSAERPKGSFSTLEIQRTEQGDSAMYLCASPRLAGRDEQFFGPGTRLTVL.

The chain uses TRBV4-1 and TRBJ2-1; 7 bases align to TRBD2. The CDR3 is 17 residues long. Germline loops: CDR1 MGHRA, CDR2 YSYEKL. J gave up 3 bases and V 1 base, and 9 bases lay outside the gene matches. In nucleotides, the CDR3 is TGCGCCAGCAGCCAAGGGGAGGGCGACGGGCTCTACAATGAGCAGTTCTTC. Its translation is CASSQGEGDGLYNEQFF.

V gene TRBV7-3 combines with J gene TRBJ1-1, with a possible D match to TRBD1 (5 bases). CDR1 is SGHTA and CDR2 is FQGTGA in the germline V gene. Trimming took off 4 bases at V and 6 bases at J, with 12 bases between the two ends. The CDR3 runs 13 residues. The CDR3 nucleotides read TGTGCCAGCAGCTCACGGGGGTTTTCTGAAGCTTTCTTT. Its translation: CASSSRGFSEAFF.

The chain has TRBV5-1 and TRBJ2-5; TRBD2 agrees at 11 bases. The CDR3 runs 16 residues. J lost 0 bases, V lost 5 bases, and 6 bases had no gene match. Germline lookup yields CDR1 SGHRS and CDR2 YFSETQ. As DNA, the CDR3 is TGCGCCAGCAGTTCGGGACTAGCGGCGTACCAAGAGACCCAGTACTTC. Encoded protein: CASSSGLAAYQETQYF.

The J gene is TRBJ2-5, the V gene TRBV28; D unresolved. The CDR3 sequence is 13 residues long. Germline V lookup: CDR1 MDHEN, CDR2 SYDVKM. Deletions cut 2 bases from V and 5 bases from J, with 9 bases between. CDR3 DNA: TGTGCCAGCAGTTTAATTGGCCCCGAGACCCAGTACTTC. Amino acids: CASSLIGPETQYF. Full variable domain (missing parts from reference TRBV28 and TRBJ2-5): DVKVTQSSRYLVKRTGEKVFLECVQDMDHENMFWYRQDPGLGLRLIYFSYDVKMKEKGDIPEGYSVSREKKERFSLILESASTNQTSMYLCASSLIGPETQYFGPGTRLLVL.